This TCR beta chain was observed in a study of cytomegalovirus exposure and HLA in healthy donors. Study observations and caveats: Most TCR beta V segments were productive about 90% or about 30% of the time in an earlier analysis.

The PCR contained 60 Vbeta and 13 Jbeta primers. Profiling relied on immunoSEQ multiplex PCR, and the TCRdb table lists in-frame clones only, not all of them. Here the sample spans under 150,000 clones, roughly 63% being singletons. This CDR3 has 15 amino acids. CDR1 is SNHLY, CDR2 FYNNEI, per germline. The V segment lost 4 bases and the J segment 4 bases; nucleotides outside the gene matches: 7. To note about this clone: Antigen: not known.

The TCR originated in a man aged 40-55 years in good health and CMV-seropositive. The source material was PBMCs. V usage is TRBV2 and J usage is TRBJ2-5; 9 bases are a match to TRBD1. CDR3 DNA sequence: TGTGCCAGCAGTGGGGGACAGGGAACGGGAGAGACCCAGTACTTC. This codes for CASSGGQGTGETQYF.